Reported below is one T cell receptor beta chain. Its target is not known. A single base separates this from a much larger clone, so it may be a read error. The data are from a study of blood T cells in healthy people across ages. Overall study context: The capture of about one barcoded beta molecule per two T cells was achieved by template switching.

PCR was performed a second time for about 6 to 12 cycles using a sample-barcoded 5' primer and a J-beta primer mix. From the 5' RACE reads, TCRdb called clonotypes with MiXCR, one entry per CDR3 protein. There are roughly 1,000,000 distinct CDR3 sequences in the sample; around 27% occur only once, and 0.65% to 0.95% lies in the top ten. The CDR3 is 12 amino acids. V lost 5 bases, J lost 12 bases, and 14 bases lay in between. The study's findings and limits: Significant beta diversity loss was already apparent by age approximately 37, declining roughly linearly.

The same sample was also used in a study of T cells of mothers and their children. This second study says: Donation came from a few healthy Caucasian mothers together with their six children. Persistent microchimeric T cell clones were sought, and none were detected.

The source is a girl aged 2 to 9 in good health. The rearrangement uses TRBV12-3 or TRBV12-4 and TRBJ2-1; D remains unclear. The material sequenced was blood. CDR3 nucleotide sequence: TGTGCCAGCAGTCGTGGCTGGGTGGGGCAGTTCTTC. It codes for CASSRGWVGQFF.